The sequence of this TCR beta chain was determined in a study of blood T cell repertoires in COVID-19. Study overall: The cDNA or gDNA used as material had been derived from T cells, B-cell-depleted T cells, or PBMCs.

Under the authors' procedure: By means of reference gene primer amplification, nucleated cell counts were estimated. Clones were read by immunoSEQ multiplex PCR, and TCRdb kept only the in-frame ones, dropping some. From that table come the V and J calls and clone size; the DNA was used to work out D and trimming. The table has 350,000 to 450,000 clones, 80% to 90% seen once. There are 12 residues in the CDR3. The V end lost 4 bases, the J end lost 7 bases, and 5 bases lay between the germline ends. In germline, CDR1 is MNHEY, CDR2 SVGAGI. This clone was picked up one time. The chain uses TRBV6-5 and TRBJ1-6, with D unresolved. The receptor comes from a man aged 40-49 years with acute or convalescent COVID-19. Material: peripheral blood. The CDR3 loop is CASSSGNSPLHF. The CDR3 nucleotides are TGTGCCAGCAGTTCGGGGAATTCACCCCTCCACTTT.